Shown below are 12 T cell receptor beta chains from a single sample sequenced in a study of PD-1 blockade in classical Hodgkin lymphoma. Measured with immunoSEQ multiplex PCR; TCRdb has only the in-frame clones, and not every one. The sample holds approximately 89,000 clones, approximately 83% seen once. The time point denotes: cycle 4 day 1 (C4D1), after 6 weeks of nivolumab. Every patient had relapsed following autologous stem cell transplantation, and cohorts differed in brentuximab vedotin exposure. Sequencing was performed on peripheral blood mononuclear cells (PBMCs), taken before the fourth cycle of nivolumab. The source of these receptors is a human donor with classical Hodgkin lymphoma.

The rearrangement joins TRBV30 to TRBJ2-7, with TRBD1 matching over 11 bases. From germline, CDR1 is GTSNPN and CDR2 SVGIG (reference sequence). Germline trimming cut 5 bases from V and 4 bases from J; bases unmatched to any gene: 4. This CDR3 has 13 residues. CDR3 residues: CAWEGQGVYEQYF. In DNA form, the CDR3 reads TGTGCCTGGGAGGGACAGGGGGTATACGAGCAGTACTTC.

The chain carries TRBV7-6 and TRBJ2-7; D may be TRBD2 (6 bases). V lost 1 base and J lost 6, with 13 bases in between. This CDR3 is 14 amino acids long. The germline gives CDR1 SGHVS, CDR2 FNYEAQ. Written as DNA, the CDR3 is TGTGCCAGCAGCTTAGTGTTTGGGGGGAGCGAGCAGTACTTC. Translated: CASSLVFGGSEQYF. Combining the CDR3 with reference TRBV7-6 and TRBJ2-7 gives the whole variable domain GAGVSQSPRYKVTKRGQDVALRCDPISGHVSLYWYRQALGQGPEFLTYFNYEAQQDKSGLPNDRFSAERPEGSISTLTIQRTEQRDSAMYRCASSLVFGGSEQYFGPGTRLTVT.

In its sample, this clone was seen a few times. V and J are TRBV5-4 and TRBJ2-2, with TRBD2 identical over 11 bases. The V gene end was trimmed by 0 bases and the J gene end by 0 bases; junction bases not matched to a gene: 1. The CDR3 runs 17 residues. CDR1 SGHNT and CDR2 YYREEE come from the germline V gene (reference sequence). DNA of the CDR3: TGTGCCAGCAGCTTGGGACTAGCGGGAACGAACACCGGGGAGCTGTTTTTT. This encodes CASSLGLAGTNTGELFF.

This chain joins TRBV28 and TRBJ1-5, with 9 positions matching TRBD1. There are 14 residues in the CDR3. J was trimmed by 5 bases and V by 6 bases; bases with no gene match: 5. The germline CDR1 and CDR2 sequences are MDHEN and SYDVKM. CDR3: CASRHRGPYQPQHF. The CDR3 DNA follows: TGTGCCAGCAGGCACAGGGGGCCCTATCAGCCCCAGCATTTT.

This chain joins TRBV6-4 and TRBJ2-2; a weak D match, TRBD2 (5 bases). Germline assignment: CDR1 MRHNA and CDR2 SNTAGT. This CDR3 region has 16 residues. The V end lost 3 bases, the J end lost 1 base, and 12 bases lay between the germline ends. Here the CDR3 DNA reads TGTGCCAGCAGTGAAGGTTCCGGGGTGAACACCGGGGAGCTGTTTTTT. Translated: CASSEGSGVNTGELFF.

This chain uses TRBV11-2 with TRBJ2-7; 12 bases are a match to TRBD2. This CDR3 comprises 17 residues. Trimming removed 5 bases from V and 5 bases from J; junction bases left unmatched: 13. The germline V gene encodes CDR1 SGHAT and CDR2 FQNNGV. The DNA of the CDR3 is TGTGCCAGCAGCAGCTACCCCTGGACTAGCGGGATCGACGAGCAGTACTTC. It encodes CASSSYPWTSGIDEQYF.

The rearrangement uses TRBV11-2 and TRBJ2-2; D tentatively fits TRBD1 or TRBD2 (5 bases each). Germline V gene data show CDR1 as SGHAT and CDR2 as FQNNGV. The length of the CDR3 is 15 residues. Trimming pared 6 bases from V and 0 bases from J, leaving 11 bases between. CDR3 sequence: CASSGGLANTGELFF. DNA for the CDR3: TGTGCCAGCAGTGGGGGTCTTGCGAACACCGGGGAGCTGTTTTTT.

The rearrangement joins TRBV5-4 to TRBJ2-1; 9 positions agree with TRBD2. The CDR3 covers 15 residues. J was trimmed by 1 base and V by 2 bases; bases with no gene match: 1. Germline lookup yields CDR1 SGHNT and CDR2 YYREEE (reference sequence). CDR3 nucleotide sequence: TGTGCCAGCAGCTTTAGCGGGAGTTCCTACAATGAGCAGTTCTTC. This translates into CASSFSGSSYNEQFF.

V gene TRBV28 combines with J gene TRBJ2-7; D may be TRBD2 (5 bases). The germline V and J ends were trimmed by 2 bases and 2 bases, with 10 bases remaining between them. The CDR3 is 14 amino acids. Germline CDR1 MDHEN, CDR2 SYDVKM. CDR3 in DNA: TGTGCCAGCAGTTTAGTCAGAGGGCCCTACGAGCAGTACTTC. Translating gives CASSLVRGPYEQYF.

CDR3 bases: TGTGCCAGCAGCCAAGTTGTCGTTGGCGTGGGGGCGAATGAGCAGTTCTTC. This sequence encodes CASSQVVVGVGANEQFF. The genes are TRBV14 and TRBJ2-1; D is perhaps TRBD1 (6 bases). The V gene lost 1 base and the J gene lost 7 bases, with 20 bases spanning the gap. This CDR3 spans 17 amino acids. Germline V CDR1 and CDR2: SGHDN, FVKESK.

The chain couples TRBV7-2 to TRBJ2-7, with D hard to call. The germline V and J ends were trimmed by 1 base and 1 base, with 14 bases remaining between them. Germline V gives CDR1 SGHTA, CDR2 FQGNSA. The CDR3 covers 16 residues. The CDR3 nucleotides read TGTGCCAGCAGCTTAGTAAGGGCCGTGGGGTCCTACGAGCAGTACTTC. This sequence encodes CASSLVRAVGSYEQYF.

The chain carries TRBV28 and TRBJ2-1; TRBD2 agrees at 8 bases. The germline V gene encodes CDR1 MDHEN and CDR2 SYDVKM. The CDR3 is made up of 16 amino acids. Trimming took 6 bases from V and 4 from J; bases not matched to a gene: 11. CDR3 residues: CASRRSGRQYYNEQFF. The CDR3 DNA reads TGTGCCAGCAGGAGAAGCGGGAGACAGTATTACAATGAGCAGTTCTTC.